This TCR beta chain was retrieved from a study of OX40 agonist ivuxolimab in advanced cancers. Exclusion applied to patients with autoimmune disease history or systemic immunosuppression. The CDR3 contains 16 residues. V lost 0 bases and J 6 bases, leaving 16 bases between the germline ends. Germline loops: CDR1 MGHRA, CDR2 YSYEKL. Measured with immunoSEQ multiplex PCR; TCRdb has only the in-frame clones, and not every one. In the table there are around 23,000 clones, more than 75% of which are singletons. This clonotype was obtained from an adult with an advanced solid tumor such as melanoma, head and neck, liver or kidney cancer. The sequencing here drew on CD4+ or CD8+ T cells sorted from blood, taken in a trial of the OX40 agonist ivuxolimab. This rearrangement joins TRBV4-1 to TRBJ2-3; D gene ambiguous. The CDR3 here is CASSQEWQAPTDTQYF. The CDR3 region has the DNA TGCGCCAGCAGCCAAGAGTGGCAGGCCCCCACGGATACGCAGTATTTT.